The clone carrying this TCR beta chain appeared a single time. Its antigen is unidentified. The data originate from a study of T cell responses to AZD1222 COVID-19 vaccine. Trimming took 7 bases from V and 4 from J; bases not matched to a gene: 8. This CDR3 contains 15 residues. Germline-derived CDR1 and CDR2 are SGHAT and FQDESV (reference sequence). Study outcomes and limitations: Spike-specific TCR breadth rose after two AZD1222 doses, and depth rose as well.

Profiling relied on immunoSEQ multiplex PCR, and the TCRdb table lists in-frame clones only, not all of them. Altogether about 100,000 clones are present, around nine tenths being singletons, with the ten largest covering less than 20%. This chain links TRBV11-1 with TRBJ2-2; TRBD1 matches at 8 bases. This clonotype originated in an adult in good health. Sequencing used peripheral blood, obtained on day 0 of AZD1222 vaccination. The CDR3 region is CASTPDRATTGELFF. Written as DNA, the CDR3 is TGTGCCAGCACCCCGGACAGGGCTACCACCGGGGAGCTGTTTTTT.